This record covers a single TCR beta chain. The antigen is unknown. This specimen comes from a study of T cell responses to AZD1222 COVID-19 vaccine. Whole-study results and caveats: CD4 TCRs linked to vaccination spanned spike, dominating at 160-218 and 743-854. Repertoires were sampled only after the peak T cell response. There were mostly white British donors and more females than males, and clonal diversity was possibly underestimated.

This CDR3 comprises 16 residues. Per the germline V gene, CDR1 is LGHDT and CDR2 is YNNKEL (reference sequence). J gave up 1 base and V 4 bases, and 6 bases lay outside the gene matches. Repertoires were generated with immunoSEQ multiplex PCR, while TCRdb's copy carries only in-frame clones and drops some. The sample carries roughly 180,000 clones, 87% recorded once. The clonotype originates from an adult in good health. The V call is TRBV3-1 (or the pseudogene TRBV3-2), the J call TRBJ2-1, with 8 bases aligning to TRBD1. The specimen was peripheral blood, collected on day 0 of MenACWY control vaccination. This CDR3 is CASSPPGQGSYNEQFF. DNA for the CDR3: TGTGCCAGCAGCCCGCCAGGACAGGGATCCTACAATGAGCAGTTCTTC.